This T cell receptor beta chain was sequenced for a study of blood T cell repertoires in COVID-19. Study-level information: There were acute and convalescent COVID-19 samples, and they came from the United States, Italy and Spain. Sample material is recorded as cDNA or gDNA derived from T cells, B-cell-depleted T cells, or PBMCs.

Unmatched junction bases numbered 4, after V lost 4 bases and J lost 5 bases. Germline V CDR1 and CDR2: SNHLY, FYNNEI. CDR3 size: 15 residues. Original processing methods: Nucleated cell counts were estimated from reference gene primer amplification. Sequencing was performed with immunoSEQ multiplex PCR; in TCRdb, only in-frame clones are kept and a portion is missing. That table gives V, J and clone size, and the DNA gave D and trimming. The data hold 100,000 to 140,000 clones, with more than 70% observed a single time. This receptor was identified in a man in his fifties or sixties with active or convalescent COVID-19. The chain carries TRBV2 and TRBJ2-3, with TRBD1 matching 12 bases. The sample taken for sequencing was peripheral blood. CDR3 in DNA: TGTGCCAGCAGTGGGGACAGGGGGCCGGGAGATACGCAGTATTTT. Translating it yields CASSGDRGPGDTQYF.